This T cell receptor (beta chain) was profiled in a study of blood T cell repertoires in COVID-19. Across the whole study: T cells, B-cell-depleted T cells, or PBMCs supplied cDNA or gDNA.

Germline V gene lookup returns CDR1 MNHEY and CDR2 SMNVEV (reference sequence). V lost 4 bases and J lost 3, with 10 bases in between. The CDR3 consists of 13 residues. Original analysis: The assay estimated nucleated cells by amplifying reference gene primers. Sequencing used immunoSEQ multiplex PCR; TCRdb keeps in-frame clones, though not all of them. V, J and clone size are taken as reported in that table, and D and trimming were inferred from the DNA itself. The data show roughly 200,000 clones, 75% to 90% seen once. What was sequenced was peripheral blood. The genes are TRBV27 and TRBJ2-7; weak D call: TRBD2 (5 bases). This clonotype originated in a woman aged 40 to 50 with COVID-19, enrolled during active disease. The CDR3, as DNA: TGTGCCAGCAGTTCGGGTGGGAGCTACGAGCAGTACTTC. Its translation: CASSSGGSYEQYF.